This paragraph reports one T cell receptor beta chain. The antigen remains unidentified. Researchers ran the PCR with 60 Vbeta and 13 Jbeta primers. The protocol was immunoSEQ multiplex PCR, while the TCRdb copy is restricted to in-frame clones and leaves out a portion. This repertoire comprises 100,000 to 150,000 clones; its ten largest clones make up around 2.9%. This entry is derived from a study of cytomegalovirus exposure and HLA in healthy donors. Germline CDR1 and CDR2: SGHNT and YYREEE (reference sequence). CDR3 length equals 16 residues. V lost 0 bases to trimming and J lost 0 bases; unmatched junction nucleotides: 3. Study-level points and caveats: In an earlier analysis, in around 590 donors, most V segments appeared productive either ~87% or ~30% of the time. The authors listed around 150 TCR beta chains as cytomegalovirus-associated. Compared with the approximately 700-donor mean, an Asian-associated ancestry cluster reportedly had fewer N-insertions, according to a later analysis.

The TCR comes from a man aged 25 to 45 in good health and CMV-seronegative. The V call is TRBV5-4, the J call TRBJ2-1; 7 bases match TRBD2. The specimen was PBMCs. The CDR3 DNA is TGTGCCAGCAGCTTGGAGCGGGATCTCTCCTACAATGAGCAGTTCTTC. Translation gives CASSLERDLSYNEQFF.